The clone carrying this TCR beta chain occurred many times. CDR1 and CDR2 (germline): SGHRS, YFSETQ. V gave up 1 base and J gave up 5 bases, with 13 bases separating them. The CDR3 contains 15 residues. The sample comes from a study of T cells after yellow fever vaccination. Each CDR3 protein is one row after TCRdb ran MiXCR on the 5' RACE reads. The data show about 340,000 distinct CDR3 sequences, roughly an eighth seen once. The J gene is TRBJ1-5, the V gene TRBV5-1; D is perhaps TRBD1 (6 bases). Source: CD4+ T cells sorted from PBMCs, taken 15 days after the yellow fever booster vaccination. The clonotype comes from a man aged 18 to 29 who received the YFV17D yellow fever vaccine. CDR3 sequence reads: CASSLFSGVDQPQHF. CDR3 coding DNA: TGCGCCAGCAGCTTGTTCTCAGGGGTCGATCAGCCCCAGCATTTT.